Below, one TCR beta chain is given with its context. This record belongs to a study of follicular helper T cells after annual influenza vaccination. Described time point: 2014-2015 season, pre-vaccination. The table came from immunoSEQ multiplex PCR; TCRdb's copy has only in-frame clones and leaves some out. The sample lists roughly 13,000 clones, around 80% seen once, with 0.45% in the top ten. Germline values: CDR1 SGHTA, CDR2 FQGTGA. The V end lost 6 bases, the J end lost 0 bases, and 17 bases lay between the germline ends. This CDR3 has 17 amino acids. The rearrangement uses TRBV7-3 and TRBJ2-2; weak D call: TRBD1 (6 bases). The sequence came from an adult who received the influenza vaccine. The sequencing used CXCR5- memory CD4+ T cells sorted from blood, collected on the day of influenza vaccination. The CDR3 DNA reads TGTGCCAGCAGGAACCAGGACAGATCTACGAACACCGGGGAGCTGTTTTTT. It translates to CASRNQDRSTNTGELFF.